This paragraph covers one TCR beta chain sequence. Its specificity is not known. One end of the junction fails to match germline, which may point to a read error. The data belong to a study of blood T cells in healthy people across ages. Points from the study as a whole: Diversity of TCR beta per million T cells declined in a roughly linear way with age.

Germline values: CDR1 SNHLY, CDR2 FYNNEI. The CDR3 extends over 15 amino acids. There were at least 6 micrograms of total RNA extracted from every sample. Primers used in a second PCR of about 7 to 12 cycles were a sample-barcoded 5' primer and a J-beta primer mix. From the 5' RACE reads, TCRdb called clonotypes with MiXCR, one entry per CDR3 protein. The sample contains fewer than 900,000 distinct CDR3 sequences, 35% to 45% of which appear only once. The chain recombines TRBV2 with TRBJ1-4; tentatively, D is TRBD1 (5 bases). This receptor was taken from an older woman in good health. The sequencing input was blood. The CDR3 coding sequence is TGTGCCGGCAGTGAAGGAGGGGCGGGCGGTGAAAAACTGTTTTTT. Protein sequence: CAGSEGGAGGEKLFF.